This T cell receptor beta chain was profiled in a study of blood T cell repertoires in COVID-19. Study-wide context: Sites across the United States, Italy and Spain contributed samples from acute and convalescent COVID-19. In each case, the material was cDNA or gDNA derived from T cells, B-cell-depleted T cells, or PBMCs.

Per the original data handling: Using reference gene primer amplification, nucleated cell counts were estimated. Produced via immunoSEQ multiplex PCR; TCRdb's table is partial and in-frame only. That table furnishes V, J and clone size, whereas the DNA furnished D and trimming. The data hold 45,000 to 60,000 clones, with less than 95% observed a single time. CDR1 and CDR2 (germline): SGHVS, FQNEAQ. With 5 bases clipped from V and 4 bases from J, the junction kept 12 bases outside the gene matches. The CDR3 covers 16 residues. The source is a man between 65 and 80 years old with active COVID-19. The rearrangement links TRBV7-8 to TRBJ2-5; TRBD2 agrees at 8 bases. Sequencing was performed on peripheral blood. CDR3 DNA: TGTGCCAGCAGCGCCCTTTTTCCGGGGGGGGGAGAGACCCAGTACTTC. Encoded protein: CASSALFPGGGETQYF.